This T cell receptor (beta chain) was recovered during a study of T cells in Graves' hyperthyroidism and ophthalmopathy (dated by TCRdb to between 2017 and 2020). A note on the overall study: Peripheral blood samples were taken at initial diagnosis, before any treatment was given. The roughly 100 discovery patients were randomly divided into training and test sets at a 7:3 ratio. In roughly six Graves' hyperthyroidism patients, the study also compared T-cell repertoires from thyroid tissue with T-cell repertoires from blood. According to the paper, TCR Vbeta CDR3 sequencing was carried out on 135 peripheral blood samples, which came from under 50 ophthalmopathy, around 75 hyperthyroidism and roughly 17 progressor patients. TCR V-J signatures able to tell the groups apart were searched for in a discovery cohort of 100 patients, of whom around 42 had Graves' ophthalmopathy and about 60 had stable Graves' hyperthyroidism. Following sampling, methimazole starting at 30 mg daily was given to hyperthyroidism patients, and high-dose intravenous methylprednisolone was given to ophthalmopathy patients. Prospective prediction of ophthalmopathy was tested in an independent validation cohort of approximately 18 hyperthyroidism patients and 17 patients who later progressed to ophthalmopathy.

Concerning this clonotype: Its antigen remains undetermined. No base-level quality is on record; no much larger clone is a single base apart.

As encoded in the germline V gene, CDR1 is MNHNS while CDR2 is SASEGT. The junction carries 10 bases between V and J, which are trimmed by 5 bases and 5 bases respectively. From its cysteine to its phenylalanine, the CDR3 spans 14 amino acids. Left in the record is the CDR3 DNA by itself, 42 bases read in frame from the first base. In the ophthalmopathy patients, disease was moderately to severely active, with a Clinical Activity Score of 3 or more, a NOSPECS grade of 4 or more, and a duration of less than 3 months. Any patient with an uncontrolled infection, another autoimmune disease, pregnancy or lactation was excluded. Diagnoses relied on clinical symptoms, serum thyroxine and TRAb, thyroid ultrasound and orbital computed tomography. PBMCs were separated from under 12 ml of fresh peripheral blood using Ficoll-Paque density gradient centrifugation. Total RNA was extracted using Trizol reagent, and RNA quality was assessed on an Agilent 2100 Bioanalyzer.

The research as a whole found: Blood samples also contained most of the expanded thyroid clonotypes (frequency above 0.001), which suggests that blood repertoires may reflect thyroid immune responses. Sample size was not statistically predetermined, and investigators were not blinded to group allocation. In validation, the model predicted progression to ophthalmopathy with around 71% sensitivity and 72% to 75% specificity, a median of 6.5 months before onset. Ophthalmopathy was separated from stable hyperthyroidism by a 13 V-J signature model, with approximately 85% sensitivity and about 84% specificity obtained in cross-validation and 80%/75% obtained in testing.

The TCR beta CDR3 regions were amplified from the RNA transcripts. For the first round of RT-PCR on the TCR CDR3, the HTBI primer set was used together with the Qiagen OneStep RT-PCR kit. The libraries were constructed in a second round of multiplex PCR and then size-selected and purified. Paired-end sequencing of the libraries was performed with 100 bp reads on an Illumina HiSeq2000. Per the original workflow: SOAPnuke was used to process the raw data, with reads discarded if the reads contained adapters or uncalled bases, had a mean Phred below 15, or lacked an exact constant-primer or identifier match. COPE v1.2.5 was used to merge high-quality paired reads, and clonotypes were defined as unique nucleotide sequences. Clonotypes were aligned to IMGT TRBV, TRBD and TRBJ reference segments using MiTCR v1.1. The analysis was restricted to V-J combinations with a frequency above 0.0001, which together covered about 99% of the repertoires. A TCS score was defined as the ratio between F50 (clonal expansion) and ExV (chaos), using BLOSUM62-based TCRdist between CDR3 peptides within each V-J. Welch's t-statistics and random forest reduced just over 500 V-J features to roughly 13, which were used in a naive Bayes classifier (R e1071). TCRdb trimmed the raw reads at Q25, called clones with MiXCR and kept productive beta chains. When rows share a CDR3 protein, they turn into one entry using the most common DNA and genes. The authors' filters were not applied to this entry. Within this sample are 500,000 to 800,000 distinct CDR3 sequences, with more than 14% of them counted one time only. The ten largest make up under 15% of the sample.

Specimen: blood. The sequence was obtained from a woman aged 50 to 60 with Graves' ophthalmopathy. The chain was built from TRBV6-1 and TRBJ1-6; the D segment cannot be called with confidence. The DNA reads as follows: TGTGCCAGCAGTACACGGGGAGATAATTCACCCCTCCACTTT. This encodes CASSTRGDNSPLHF.